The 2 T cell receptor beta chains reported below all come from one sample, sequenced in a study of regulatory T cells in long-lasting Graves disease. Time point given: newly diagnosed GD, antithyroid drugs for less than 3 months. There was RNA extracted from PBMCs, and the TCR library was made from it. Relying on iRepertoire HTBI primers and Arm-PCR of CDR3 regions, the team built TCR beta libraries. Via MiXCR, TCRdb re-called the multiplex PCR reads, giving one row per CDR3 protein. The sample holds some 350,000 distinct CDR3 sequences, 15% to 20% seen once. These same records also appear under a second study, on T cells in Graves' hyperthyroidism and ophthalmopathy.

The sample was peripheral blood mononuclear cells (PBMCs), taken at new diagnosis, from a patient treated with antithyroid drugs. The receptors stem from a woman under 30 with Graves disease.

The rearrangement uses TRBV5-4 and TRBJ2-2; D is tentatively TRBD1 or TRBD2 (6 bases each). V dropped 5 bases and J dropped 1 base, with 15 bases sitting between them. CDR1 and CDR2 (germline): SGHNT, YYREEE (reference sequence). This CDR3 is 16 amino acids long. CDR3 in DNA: TGTGCCAGCAGAAGGGGGGCGCCCGGGAACACCGGGGAGCTGTTTTTT. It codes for CASRRGAPGNTGELFF.

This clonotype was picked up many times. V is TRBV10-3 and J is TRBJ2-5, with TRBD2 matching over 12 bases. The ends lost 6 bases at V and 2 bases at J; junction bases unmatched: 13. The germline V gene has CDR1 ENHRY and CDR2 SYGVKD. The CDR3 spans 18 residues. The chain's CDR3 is CAIRKRLAGEFEQETQYF. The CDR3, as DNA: TGTGCCATCAGGAAACGACTAGCGGGAGAATTCGAGCAAGAGACCCAGTACTTC.